This T cell receptor beta chain was documented in a study of metastatic and nonmetastatic thyroid tumors. Findings of the study overall: Malignant tumors reportedly showed significantly higher TCR beta diversity than benign nodules in both blood and tumor.

TCRdb re-clonotyped the PCR reads through MiXCR. The table lists about 40,000 clones, approximately 17% of them singletons. This clone was detected many times. What it binds is not known. No patient received treatment before thyroid surgery. The sequence was collected from a female donor with papillary thyroid cancer or a benign thyroid nodule (not recorded which). Some clones in this sample may be carry-over from other donors' samples. Sequencing was done on a sample of tumor tissue.

CDR3 DNA sequence: TGTGCCAGCAACTCTTTATGGACAGGCAACACTGAAGCTTTCTTT. Its protein is CASNSLWTGNTEAFF. The V and J genes are TRBV7-2 and TRBJ1-1; 7 nucleotides agree with TRBD1. The CDR3 totals 15 residues. CDR1 is SGHTA, CDR2 FQGNSA, per germline. Unmatched junction bases numbered 10, after V lost 7 bases and J lost 2 bases.